This TCR beta chain is from a study of blood T cells in healthy people across ages. For the second PCR, which ran for about 6 to 12 cycles, a sample-barcoded 5' primer and a J-beta primer mix were used. There were at least 3 million CDR3-containing paired-end reads obtained from each sample. TCRdb itself ran the 5' RACE reads through MiXCR, one entry per CDR3 protein. Of about 730,000 distinct CDR3 sequences listed, around 46% are singletons. Trimming cost V 0 bases and J 0 bases; bases outside gene matches: 11. Germline lookup yields CDR1 DFQATT and CDR2 SNEGSKA (reference sequence). The CDR3 length is 17 residues.

This clonotype was obtained from a woman aged 55-69 years in good health. The specimen was blood. J is TRBJ2-7 and V is TRBV20-1; 7 nucleotides align to TRBD1. This chain's CDR3 is CSAREILTGTNSYEQYF. The CDR3 bases are TGCAGTGCTAGAGAAATACTGACAGGGACGAACTCCTACGAGCAGTACTTC.